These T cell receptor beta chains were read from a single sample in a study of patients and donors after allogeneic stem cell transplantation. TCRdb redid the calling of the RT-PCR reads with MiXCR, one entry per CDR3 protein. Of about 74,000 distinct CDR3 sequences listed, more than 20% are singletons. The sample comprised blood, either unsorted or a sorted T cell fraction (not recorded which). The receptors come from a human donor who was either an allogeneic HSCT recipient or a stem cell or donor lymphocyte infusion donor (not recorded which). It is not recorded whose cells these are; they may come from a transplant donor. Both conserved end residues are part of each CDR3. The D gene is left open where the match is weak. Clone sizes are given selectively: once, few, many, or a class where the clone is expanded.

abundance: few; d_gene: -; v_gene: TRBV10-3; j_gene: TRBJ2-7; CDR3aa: CAISDSQSSYEQYF; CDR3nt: TGTGCCATCAGTGACTCCCAGAGCTCCTACGAGCAGTACTTC
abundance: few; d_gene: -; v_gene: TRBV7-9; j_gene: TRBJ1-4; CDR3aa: CASSTGNNRGTNEKLFF; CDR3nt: TGTGCCAGCAGCACTGGCAATAACCGGGGAACTAATGAAAAACTGTTTTTT
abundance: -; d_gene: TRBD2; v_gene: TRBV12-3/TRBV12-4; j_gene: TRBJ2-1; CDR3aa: CASSPGLGEQFF; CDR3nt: TGTGCCAGCAGTCCGGGACTAGGAGAGCAGTTCTTC
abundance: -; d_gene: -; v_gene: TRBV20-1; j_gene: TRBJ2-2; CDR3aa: CSARGESLGELFF; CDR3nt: TGCAGTGCTAGAGGGGAAAGCCTCGGGGAGCTGTTTTTT
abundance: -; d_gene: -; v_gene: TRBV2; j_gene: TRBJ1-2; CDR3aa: CASSGPIYGYTF; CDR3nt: TGTGCCAGCAGTGGACCGATCTATGGCTACACCTTC
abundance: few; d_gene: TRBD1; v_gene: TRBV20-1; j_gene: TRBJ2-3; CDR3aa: CSASPEGAGTDTQYF; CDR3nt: TGCAGTGCTAGCCCAGAGGGGGCTGGGACAGATACGCAGTATTTT
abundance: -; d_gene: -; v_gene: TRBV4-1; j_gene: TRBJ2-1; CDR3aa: CASSQFGTTIEQFF; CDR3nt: TGCGCCAGCAGCCAGTTCGGGACGACGATTGAGCAGTTCTTC
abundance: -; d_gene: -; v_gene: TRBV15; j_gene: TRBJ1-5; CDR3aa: CATRGSNQPQHF; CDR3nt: TGTGCCACCAGGGGTAGCAATCAGCCCCAGCATTTT
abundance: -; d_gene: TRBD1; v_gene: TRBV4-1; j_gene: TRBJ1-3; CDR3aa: CASSQGLIAQGALNTIYF; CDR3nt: TGCGCCAGCAGCCAAGGACTAATCGCACAGGGGGCATTGAACACCATATATTTT
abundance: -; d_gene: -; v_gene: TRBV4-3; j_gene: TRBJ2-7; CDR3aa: CASSQDTSRDGGTEQYF; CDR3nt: TGCGCCAGCAGCCAAGATACGTCCCGGGACGGAGGAACCGAGCAGTACTTC
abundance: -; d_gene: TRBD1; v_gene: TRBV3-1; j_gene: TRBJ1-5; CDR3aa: CASSLSSTGTGYNQPQHF; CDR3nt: TGTGCCAGCAGCCTTTCTTCCACCGGGACAGGATACAATCAGCCCCAGCATTTT
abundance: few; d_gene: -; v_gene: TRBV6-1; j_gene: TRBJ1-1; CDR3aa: CASTATERTEAFF; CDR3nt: TGTGCCAGCACGGCAACCGAAAGGACTGAAGCTTTCTTT
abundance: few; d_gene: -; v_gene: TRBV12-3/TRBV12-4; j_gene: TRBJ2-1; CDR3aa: CASTARTETYNEQFF; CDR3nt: TGTGCCAGCACTGCCAGGACGGAGACCTACAATGAGCAGTTCTTC
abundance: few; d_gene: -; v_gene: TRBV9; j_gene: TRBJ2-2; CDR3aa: CASSAPGLTGELFF; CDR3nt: TGTGCCAGCAGCGCCCCGGGGTTAACCGGGGAGCTGTTTTTT
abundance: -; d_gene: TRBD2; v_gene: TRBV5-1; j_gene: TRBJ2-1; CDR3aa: CASSTTSGVLNEQFF; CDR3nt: TGCGCCAGCAGCACGACTAGCGGGGTACTCAATGAGCAGTTCTTC
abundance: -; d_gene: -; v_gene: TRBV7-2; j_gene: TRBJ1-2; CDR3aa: CASSLMAGHGYTF; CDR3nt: TGTGCCAGCAGCTTAATGGCAGGGCATGGCTACACCTTC
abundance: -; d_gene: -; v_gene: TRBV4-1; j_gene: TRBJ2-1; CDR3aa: CASSPTQGSSYNEQFF; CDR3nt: TGCGCCAGCAGCCCCACCCAGGGAAGCTCCTACAATGAGCAGTTCTTC
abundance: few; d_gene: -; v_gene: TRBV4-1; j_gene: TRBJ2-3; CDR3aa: CASSQGIGDTQYF; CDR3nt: TGCGCCAGCAGCCAGGGGATAGGGGATACGCAGTATTTT
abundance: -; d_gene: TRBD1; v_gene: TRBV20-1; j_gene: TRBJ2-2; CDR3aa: CSGDRDTGELFF; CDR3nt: TGCAGTGGGGACAGAGACACCGGGGAGCTGTTTTTT
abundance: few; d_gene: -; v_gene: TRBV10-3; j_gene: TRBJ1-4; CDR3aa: CAIRGEVDPGKLFF; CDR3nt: TGTGCCATCCGAGGAGAGGTAGACCCAGGAAAACTGTTTTTT
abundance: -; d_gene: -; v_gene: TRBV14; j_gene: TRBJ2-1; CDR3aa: CASSLWGQPSYNEQFF; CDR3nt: TGTGCCAGCAGCCTATGGGGTCAGCCTTCCTACAATGAGCAGTTCTTC
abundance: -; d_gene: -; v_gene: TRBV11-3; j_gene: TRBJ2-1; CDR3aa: CASSPGGVSYNEQFF; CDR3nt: TGTGCCAGCAGCCCCGGAGGGGTATCCTACAATGAGCAGTTCTTC
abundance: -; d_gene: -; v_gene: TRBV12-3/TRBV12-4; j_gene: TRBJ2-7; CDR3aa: CASSLKAATPYEQYF; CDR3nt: TGTGCCAGCAGTTTAAAGGCCGCAACCCCCTACGAGCAGTACTTC
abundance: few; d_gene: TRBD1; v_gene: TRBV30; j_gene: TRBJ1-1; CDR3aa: CAWSEGTGTTEAFF; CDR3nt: TGTGCCTGGAGCGAAGGGACAGGGACCACTGAAGCTTTCTTT
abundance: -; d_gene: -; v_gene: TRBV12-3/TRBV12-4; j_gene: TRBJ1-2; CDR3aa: CASSPLYYGYTF; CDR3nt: TGTGCCAGCAGCCCTCTCTACTATGGCTACACCTTC
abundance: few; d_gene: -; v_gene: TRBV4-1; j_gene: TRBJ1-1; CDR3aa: CASSQVWRGNTEAFF; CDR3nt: TGCGCCAGCAGCCAAGTTTGGCGGGGAAACACTGAAGCTTTCTTT
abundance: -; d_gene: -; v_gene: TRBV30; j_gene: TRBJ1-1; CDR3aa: CAWSGGRLSSTNTEAFF; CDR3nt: TGTGCCTGGAGTGGAGGGCGGTTGAGCAGCACGAACACTGAAGCTTTCTTT
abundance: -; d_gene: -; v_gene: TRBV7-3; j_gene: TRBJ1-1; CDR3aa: CASSLSGGRMNTEAFF; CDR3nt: TGTGCCAGCAGCCTTAGCGGGGGCCGGATGAACACTGAAGCTTTCTTT
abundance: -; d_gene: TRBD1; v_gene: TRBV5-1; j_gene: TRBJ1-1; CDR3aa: CASSSRDRPTEAFF; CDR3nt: TGCGCCAGCAGCTCCAGGGACAGGCCCACTGAAGCTTTCTTT
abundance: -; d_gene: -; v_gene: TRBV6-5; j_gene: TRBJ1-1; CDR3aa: CASRYSSLVQSEAFF; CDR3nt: TGTGCCAGCAGATATTCCTCCCTCGTCCAGTCTGAAGCTTTCTTT
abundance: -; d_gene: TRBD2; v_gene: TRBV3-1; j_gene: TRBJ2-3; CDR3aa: CASSPLAGASDTQYF; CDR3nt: TGTGCCAGCAGTCCCCTAGCGGGAGCTTCAGATACGCAGTATTTT
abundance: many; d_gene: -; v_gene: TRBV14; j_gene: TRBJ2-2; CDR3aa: CASSRGGTNTGELFF; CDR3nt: TGTGCCAGCAGCCGAGGAGGTACTAACACCGGGGAGCTGTTTTTT
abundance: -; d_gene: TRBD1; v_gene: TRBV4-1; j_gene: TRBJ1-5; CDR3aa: CASSQDPGQALGAQHF; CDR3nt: TGCGCCAGCAGCCAAGACCCCGGACAGGCACTGGGAGCCCAGCATTTT
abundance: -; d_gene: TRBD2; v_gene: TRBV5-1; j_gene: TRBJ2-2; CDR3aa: CASRSGLAPNTGELFF; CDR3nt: TGCGCCAGCAGATCAGGACTAGCACCGAACACCGGGGAGCTGTTTTTT
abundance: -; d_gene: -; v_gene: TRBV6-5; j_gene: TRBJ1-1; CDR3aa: CASSYSIPGTPMNTEAFF; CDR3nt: TGTGCCAGCAGTTACTCGATTCCGGGGACTCCAATGAACACTGAAGCTTTCTTT
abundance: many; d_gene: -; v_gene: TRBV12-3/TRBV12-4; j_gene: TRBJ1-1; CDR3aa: CASSPQIFRSGVANTEAFF; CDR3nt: TGTGCCAGCAGCCCGCAAATATTTCGAAGCGGGGTAGCGAACACTGAAGCTTTCTTT
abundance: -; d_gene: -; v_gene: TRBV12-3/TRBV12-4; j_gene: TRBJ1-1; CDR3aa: CASRNGQGFEAFF; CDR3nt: TGTGCCAGCAGGAATGGGCAGGGCTTCGAAGCTTTCTTT
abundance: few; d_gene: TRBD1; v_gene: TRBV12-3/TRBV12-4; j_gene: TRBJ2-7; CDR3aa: CASKPGTAYEQYF; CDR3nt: TGTGCCAGCAAACCCGGGACAGCCTACGAGCAGTACTTC
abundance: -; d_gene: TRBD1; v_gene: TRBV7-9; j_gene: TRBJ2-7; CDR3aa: CASRNDRDLYEQYF; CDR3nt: TGTGCCAGCAGAAATGACAGGGATTTATACGAGCAGTACTTC
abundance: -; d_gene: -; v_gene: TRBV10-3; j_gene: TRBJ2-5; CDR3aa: CAISEPPAGAGETQYF; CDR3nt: TGTGCCATCAGTGAGCCCCCGGCGGGGGCTGGAGAGACCCAGTACTTC
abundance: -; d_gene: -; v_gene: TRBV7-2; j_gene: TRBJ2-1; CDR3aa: CASSLDINNEQFF; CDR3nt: TGTGCCAGCAGCTTGGACATTAACAATGAGCAGTTCTTC
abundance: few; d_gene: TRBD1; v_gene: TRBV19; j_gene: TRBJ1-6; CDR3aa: CASSDRENSPLHF; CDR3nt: TGTGCCAGTAGTGACAGGGAGAATTCACCCCTCCACTTT
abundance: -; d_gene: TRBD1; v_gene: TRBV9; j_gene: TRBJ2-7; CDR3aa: CASSDLTGGNEQYF; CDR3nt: TGTGCCAGCAGCGACCTGACAGGGGGCAACGAGCAGTACTTC
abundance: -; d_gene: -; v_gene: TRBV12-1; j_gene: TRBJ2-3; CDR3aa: CASSFSKLAANTDTQYF; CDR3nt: TGTGCCAGCAGCTTTTCCAAACTAGCGGCTAACACAGATACGCAGTATTTT
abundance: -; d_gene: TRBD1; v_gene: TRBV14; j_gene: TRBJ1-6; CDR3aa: CASRLGTGGNSPLHF; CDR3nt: TGTGCCAGCAGATTAGGAACAGGGGGTAATTCACCCCTCCACTTT
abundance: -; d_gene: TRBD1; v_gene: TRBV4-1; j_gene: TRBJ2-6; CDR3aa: CASSPKTGAGANVLTF; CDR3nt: TGCGCCAGCAGCCCGAAGACAGGGGCTGGGGCCAACGTCCTGACTTTC
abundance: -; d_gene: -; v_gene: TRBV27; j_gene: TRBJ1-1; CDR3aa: CASSLWGGLNTEAFF; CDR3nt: TGTGCCAGCAGTTTATGGGGCGGGTTGAACACTGAAGCTTTCTTT
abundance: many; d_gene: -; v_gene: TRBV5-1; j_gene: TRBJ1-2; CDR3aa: CASSLGVVNYGYTF; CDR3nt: TGCGCCAGCAGCTTGGGGGTAGTCAACTATGGCTACACCTTC
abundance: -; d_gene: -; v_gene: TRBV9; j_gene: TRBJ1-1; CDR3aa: CASSVDEGLNTEAFF; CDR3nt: TGTGCCAGCAGCGTAGATGAGGGGTTGAACACTGAAGCTTTCTTT
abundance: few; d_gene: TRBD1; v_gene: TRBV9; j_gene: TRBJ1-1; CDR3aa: CASSVGLEDRVYTEAFF; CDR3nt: TGTGCCAGCAGCGTAGGACTCGAGGACAGGGTTTATACTGAAGCTTTCTTT
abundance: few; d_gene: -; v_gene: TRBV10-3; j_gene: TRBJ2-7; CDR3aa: CAISELGVRGSNEQYF; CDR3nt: TGTGCCATCAGTGAGCTAGGCGTCAGGGGTTCAAACGAGCAGTACTTC
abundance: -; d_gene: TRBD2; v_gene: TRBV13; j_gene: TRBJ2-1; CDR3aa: CASSSGLAGGPIYNEQFF; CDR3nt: TGTGCCAGCAGCTCCGGACTAGCGGGAGGGCCGATATACAATGAGCAGTTCTTC
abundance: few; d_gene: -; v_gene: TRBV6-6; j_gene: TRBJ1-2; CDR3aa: CASNPPDRWRGYTF; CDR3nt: TGTGCCAGCAACCCACCCGACAGGTGGCGCGGCTACACCTTC
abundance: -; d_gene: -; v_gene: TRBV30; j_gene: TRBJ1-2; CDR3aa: CAWTTGYGYTF; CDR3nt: TGTGCCTGGACGACAGGATATGGCTACACCTTC
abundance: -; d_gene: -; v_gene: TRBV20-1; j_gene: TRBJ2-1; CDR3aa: CSALLRTPQERNEQFF; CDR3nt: TGCAGTGCTCTCCTTCGAACCCCGCAGGAGAGGAATGAGCAGTTCTTC